One and the same sample provided the 23 T cell receptor beta chains below, sequenced in a study of blood T cell repertoires in COVID-19. Libraries were prepared by immunoSEQ multiplex PCR; TCRdb keeps only in-frame clonotypes and omits some of them. The data hold 70,000 to 90,000 clones, with approximately 78% observed a single time. The sequencing input was peripheral blood. The receptors derive from a woman aged 55-69 years with acute or convalescent COVID-19.

The genes are TRBV7-9 and TRBJ1-4, with TRBD1 matching 9 bases. The J segment lost 6 bases and the V segment lost 1 base, leaving 3 bases of the junction unmatched. This CDR3 region has 15 residues. CDR1 is SEHNR, CDR2 FQNEAQ, per germline (reference sequence). CDR3 DNA sequence: TGTGCCAGCAGCTTAGTTGGGACAGGGTATGAAAAACTGTTTTTT. Translating it yields CASSLVGTGYEKLFF. The full variable domain, its missing parts supplied by reference TRBV7-9 and TRBJ1-4, is DTGVSQNPRHKITKRGQNVTFRCDPISEHNRLYWYRQTLGQGPEFLTYFQNEAQLEKSRLLSDRFSAERPKGSFSTLEIQRTEQGDSAMYLCASSLVGTGYEKLFFGSGTQLSVL.

The V and J genes are TRBV5-6 and TRBJ1-2; D gene ambiguous. CDR1 is SGHDT and CDR2 is YYEEEE in the germline V gene. V was trimmed by 1 base and J by 2 bases, leaving 3 bases between them. The CDR3 totals 12 residues. The CDR3 reads CASSLQNYGYTF. DNA for the CDR3: TGTGCCAGCAGCTTGCAAAACTATGGCTACACCTTC.

The chain recombines TRBV19 with TRBJ2-5; 8 nucleotides agree with TRBD1. Trimming took 1 base from V and 6 from J; bases not matched to a gene: 10. The CDR3 sequence is 16 residues long. Germline-derived CDR1 and CDR2 are LNHDA and SQIVND (reference sequence). CDR3 residues: CASSIGGAGGKKTQYF. CDR3 sequence (DNA): TGTGCCAGTAGTATAGGTGGGGCAGGGGGCAAAAAGACCCAGTACTTC.

The rearrangement uses TRBV3-1 (or the pseudogene TRBV3-2) and TRBJ2-3, with D maybe TRBD1 (5 bases). The CDR3 spans 17 residues. V lost 2 bases, J lost 0 bases, and 15 bases lay in between. Germline V gene sequence: CDR1 LGHDT, CDR2 YNNKEL (reference sequence). The CDR3 is CASSQRQSSASTDTQYF. The CDR3 DNA is TGTGCCAGCAGCCAAAGACAGAGTTCCGCTAGCACAGATACGCAGTATTTT.

V is TRBV29-1 and J is TRBJ2-7; TRBD1 is a possible D gene (6 bases). The CDR3 is made up of 11 amino acids. The V end was cut by 8 bases, the J end by 2 bases, with 10 bases between. Germline V gene sequence: CDR1 SQVTM, CDR2 ANQGSEA. This CDR3 reads CSTGTTYEQYF. The CDR3 nucleotides read TGCAGCACAGGGACAACCTACGAGCAGTACTTC.

J is TRBJ1-4 and V is TRBV27, with D perhaps TRBD1 (6 bases). Germline assignment: CDR1 MNHEY and CDR2 SMNVEV (reference sequence). The V gene lost 5 bases and the J gene lost 1 base, with 11 bases spanning the gap. CDR3 length: 15 amino acids. The CDR3 nucleotides read TGTGCCAGCAGTAGCACAGGGTTAACTAATGAAAAACTGTTTTTT. It specifies CASSSTGLTNEKLFF. Variable domain in full (rest from reference TRBV27 and TRBJ1-4): EAQVTQNPRYLITVTGKKLTVTCSQNMNHEYMSWYRQDPGLGLRQIYYSMNVEVTDKGDVPEGYKVSRKEKRNFPLILESPSPNQTSLYFCASSSTGLTNEKLFFGSGTQLSVL.

The V gene is TRBV29-1, the J gene TRBJ2-1; maybe TRBD1 (6 bases). This CDR3 contains 11 residues. Per germline, CDR1 SQVTM and CDR2 ANQGSEA. The V and J ends lost 7 bases and 6 bases respectively, with 10 bases between them. CDR3 residues: CSAGQTNEQFF. CDR3 nucleotide sequence: TGCAGCGCCGGACAGACCAATGAGCAGTTCTTC.

The chain links TRBV9 to TRBJ2-7, with a tentative D call TRBD2 (5 bases). Between the trimmed V and J ends, which lost 4 bases and 0 bases, there was a span of 14 bases. Germline V gene data show CDR1 as SGDLS and CDR2 as YYNGEE. This CDR3 comprises 15 residues. DNA of the CDR3: TGTGCCAGCAGCCCAGAGCGGTTGCGCTCCTACGAGCAGTACTTC. It encodes CASSPERLRSYEQYF.

Regarding this clone: The junction departs from germline at one end; a sequencing error may be responsible. The chain couples TRBV6-5 to TRBJ2-3, with TRBD1 identical over 8 bases. The CDR3 is made up of 15 amino acids. CDR1 is MNHEY, CDR2 SVGAGI, per germline. CDR3 sequence (DNA): TGTGCCAGCAGGCAGGGGGCCGGGGAGGCAGATGCGCAGTATTTT. Residues: CASRQGAGEADAQYF.

The CDR3 nucleotides read TGTGCCACCTCTGTACAGGGGTCCCTCTACGAGCAGTACGTC. This sequence encodes CATSVQGSLYEQYV. The chain has TRBV10-3 and TRBJ2-7, with TRBD1 identical over 7 bases. CDR3 length: 14 residues. V was clipped by 10 bases and J by 3 bases; unmatched bases: 12. The germline CDR1 and CDR2 sequences are ENHRY and SYGVKD.

This clone was picked up a small number of times. This sequence joins TRBV30 and TRBJ1-1, with D possibly matching TRBD1 (6 bases). There are 14 residues in the CDR3. V lost 4 bases, J lost 2 bases, and 14 bases lay in between. The germline gives CDR1 GTSNPN, CDR2 SVGIG (reference sequence). The CDR3 is CAWKRWTENTEAFF. For the CDR3, the DNA is TGTGCCTGGAAGCGGTGGACAGAAAACACTGAAGCTTTCTTT. Full variable domain (outside the CDR3, taken from reference TRBV30 and TRBJ1-1): SQTIHQWPATLVQPVGSPLSLECTVEGTSNPNLYWYRQAAGRGLQLLFYSVGIGQISSEVPQNLSASRPQDRQFILSSKKLLLSDSGFYLCAWKRWTENTEAFFGQGTRLTVV.

This chain links TRBV18 with TRBJ1-2; possible D gene TRBD1, 5 bases. CDR1 and CDR2 (germline): KGHSH, LQKENI. V dropped 2 bases and J dropped 0 bases, with 10 bases sitting between them. CDR3 length equals 15 residues. CDR3 nucleotides: TGTGCCAGCTCACCAAGAGACAGTACTAACTATGGCTACACCTTC. Translation gives CASSPRDSTNYGYTF.

V is TRBV28 and J is TRBJ1-5, with D tentatively TRBD1 (6 bases). V dropped 3 bases and J dropped 3 bases, with 18 bases sitting between them. The length of the CDR3 is 17 residues. The germline gives CDR1 MDHEN, CDR2 SYDVKM. The CDR3 DNA reads TGTGCCAGCAGTTTGCCCCGGGCAGGGGCTTTCAATCAGCCCCAGCATTTT. Encoded protein: CASSLPRAGAFNQPQHF.

The V gene is TRBV20-1, the J gene TRBJ2-1; D might be TRBD1 (5 bases). Germline CDR1 is DFQATT and CDR2 is SNEGSKA (reference sequence). Trimming stripped 3 bases from V and 5 bases from J, with 11 bases between. The CDR3 runs to 13 residues. The CDR3 sequence is CSASTFRDNEQFF. The DNA of the CDR3 is TGCAGTGCTAGTACATTCAGGGACAATGAGCAGTTCTTC.

This chain links TRBV2 with TRBJ2-7, with 10 bases aligning to TRBD1. Germline-derived CDR1 and CDR2 are SNHLY and FYNNEI. The junction had 8 bases not matched to a gene; V was cut back by 6 bases and J by 6 bases. The CDR3 covers 14 residues. The CDR3 spells CASSWGTGELEQYF. In DNA, the CDR3 is TGTGCCAGCAGCTGGGGGACAGGGGAACTCGAGCAGTACTTC.

The table lists this clone with a count of one. V is TRBV7-2 and J is TRBJ2-3, with 10 nucleotides matching TRBD1. The CDR3 contains 15 residues. The germline CDR1 and CDR2 sequences are SGHTA and FQGNSA. Unmatched junction bases numbered 5, after V lost 6 bases and J lost 2 bases. CDR3 DNA sequence: TGTGCCAGCAGGCCAGACAGGGGGCACACAGATACGCAGTATTTT. Translating it yields CASRPDRGHTDTQYF.

The V gene is TRBV10-1, the J gene TRBJ2-3; 8 bases fit TRBD1. The trim removed 5 bases at V and 6 bases at J, leaving 7 bases unmatched. This CDR3 has 14 amino acids. Germline V gene data show CDR1 as WNHNN and CDR2 as SYGVQD (reference sequence). For the CDR3, the DNA is TGCGCCAGCAGTACCGACAGGGGAACCGATACGCAGTATTTT. Encoded protein: CASSTDRGTDTQYF.

This clone was picked up one time. The chain carries TRBV24-1 and TRBJ2-1, with a tentative D call TRBD2 (6 bases). There are 14 residues in the CDR3. V shed 7 bases and J shed 3 bases, with 12 bases lying between them. The germline V gene has CDR1 KGHDR and CDR2 SFDVKD. The CDR3 loop reads CATRGSGDYNEQFF. The CDR3 DNA follows: TGTGCCACCAGGGGTAGCGGAGACTACAATGAGCAGTTCTTC.

The V and J genes are TRBV2 and TRBJ1-2; 8 bases match TRBD1. The CDR3 has 16 residues. Looked up from germline, CDR1 is SNHLY and CDR2 is FYNNEI. V gave up 6 bases and J gave up 4 bases; unmatched junction bases: 13. The CDR3 spells CASRAATGGGGYGYTF. The DNA of the CDR3 is TGTGCCAGCAGGGCAGCAACAGGGGGAGGGGGCTATGGCTACACCTTC.

J is TRBJ1-1 and V is TRBV6-4; D not certain. Trimming removed 0 bases at V and 1 base at J, with 12 bases between. Germline CDR1 reads MRHNA; CDR2 reads SNTAGT. The CDR3 spans 16 residues. The chain's CDR3 is CASSDSIPPGNTEAFF. The CDR3 coding sequence is TGTGCCAGCAGTGACTCGATCCCGCCGGGGAACACTGAAGCTTTCTTT.

The V call is TRBV7-2, the J call TRBJ2-7; 10 bases line up with TRBD1. Trimming cost V 0 bases and J 2 bases; bases outside gene matches: 4. The CDR3 contains 16 residues. The V gene's germline CDR1 is SGHTA and CDR2 FQGNSA. The CDR3 region has the DNA TGTGCCAGCAGCTTAGCGGGACAGGGGAATGCCTACGAGCAGTACTTC. Amino acid sequence: CASSLAGQGNAYEQYF.

This sequence joins TRBV19 and TRBJ2-7, with 9 bases fitting TRBD2. The length of the CDR3 is 17 residues. V gave up 4 bases and J gave up 5 bases; unmatched junction bases: 15. Germline-derived CDR1 and CDR2 are LNHDA and SQIVND (reference sequence). Here the CDR3 reads CASSTPRASGVNNEQYF. The CDR3 coding sequence is TGTGCCAGTAGTACCCCCCGGGCTAGCGGGGTGAACAACGAGCAGTACTTC.

The CDR3 loop is CASSLDRGLYEQFF. CDR3 coding DNA: TGTGCCAGCAGCCTTGACAGGGGGCTTTATGAGCAGTTCTTC. This rearrangement joins TRBV14 to TRBJ2-1; TRBD1 aligns across 10 bases. V shed 4 bases and J 8 bases; nucleotides not matched to a gene: 5. The CDR3 consists of 14 residues. Germline V lookup: CDR1 SGHDN, CDR2 FVKESK.